Listed here are 26 T cell receptor beta chains from one sample, sequenced in a study of radiation and T cells in renal cell carcinoma. Treatment here: treatment-naive control, cytoreductive nephrectomy. This table comes from immunoSEQ multiplex PCR, and its TCRdb copy is limited to in-frame clones, with some not included. The data hold some 15,000 clones, with under 70% observed a single time. This sample comprised tumor tissue, obtained from a patient whose treatment was nephrectomy without radiotherapy. The receptors shown here come from a man aged 40-49 years with renal cell carcinoma.

This clone was counted between two and nine times. The CDR3 coding sequence is TGTGCCAGCAGCTCGGGACAGCCCAACAATGAGCAGTTCTTC. Its protein product is CASSSGQPNNEQFF. The chain combines TRBV5-4 with TRBJ2-1, with 7 bases matching TRBD1. V shed 3 bases and J 5 bases; nucleotides not matched to a gene: 5. This CDR3 has 14 amino acids. Germline values: CDR1 SGHNT, CDR2 YYREEE (reference sequence).

The rearrangement uses TRBV6-4 and TRBJ2-3; possibly TRBD1 or TRBD2 for D (6 bases each). V lost 2 bases and J 2 bases, leaving 11 bases between the germline ends. Germline loops: CDR1 MRHNA, CDR2 SNTAGT. The CDR3 runs to 15 residues. CDR3 loop: CASSDGGLHTDTQYF. The CDR3 DNA follows: TGTGCCAGCAGTGACGGGGGGCTGCACACAGATACGCAGTATTTT.

The V gene is TRBV5-4, the J gene TRBJ1-3; TRBD1 agrees at 7 bases. Per the germline V gene, CDR1 is SGHNT and CDR2 is YYREEE (reference sequence). Losses at the gene ends were 4 bases for V and 2 bases for J; bases not matched to a gene: 6. The CDR3 consists of 15 residues. Here the CDR3 reads CASSPDRRAGNTIYF. Written as DNA, the CDR3 is TGTGCCAGCAGCCCGGACAGGAGGGCTGGAAACACCATATATTTT. Combining the CDR3 with reference TRBV5-4 and TRBJ1-3 gives the whole variable domain ETGVTQSPTHLIKTRGQQVTLRCSSQSGHNTVSWYQQALGQGPQFIFQYYREEENGRGNFPPRFSGLQFPNYSSELNVNALELDDSALYLCASSPDRRAGNTIYFGEGSWLTVV.

Only a few counts were recorded for this clone. This sequence joins TRBV6-1 and TRBJ2-1; 7 bases fit TRBD2. Germline V gene lookup returns CDR1 MNHNS and CDR2 SASEGT. The CDR3 spans 14 residues. V shed 2 bases and J 5 bases; nucleotides not matched to a gene: 3. The CDR3 loop reads CASSEIAGNNEQFF. CDR3 bases: TGTGCCAGCAGTGAAATAGCGGGCAACAATGAGCAGTTCTTC.

The V call is TRBV5-1, the J call TRBJ1-2; D unresolved. Germline loops: CDR1 SGHRS, CDR2 YFSETQ. V gave up 1 base and J gave up 2 bases, with 9 bases separating them. The CDR3 has 14 amino acids. DNA for the CDR3: TGCGCCAGCAGCTTGTTCGACGGAAACTATGGCTACACCTTC. It encodes CASSLFDGNYGYTF.

In its sample, this clone was seen a few times. The chain recombines TRBV6-5 with TRBJ2-6; D is unclear. Germline V gene data show CDR1 as MNHEY and CDR2 as SVGAGI. This CDR3 region has 14 residues. V was pared by 8 bases and J by 3 bases, with 11 bases between. The CDR3 is CASSAGVGANVLTF. Written as DNA, the CDR3 is TGTGCCAGCTCGGCCGGCGTTGGGGCCAACGTCCTGACTTTC.

In this sample, this clone turned up a few times. This sample also contains other DNA sequences that code for the same CDR3. This sequence joins TRBV2 and TRBJ2-3; 9 bases align to TRBD2. The V gene's germline CDR1 is SNHLY and CDR2 FYNNEI. Germline trimming cut 3 bases from V and 1 base from J; bases unmatched to any gene: 2. The length of the CDR3 is 15 residues. The CDR3 DNA follows: TGTGCCAGCAGTGACGGCGGGGGGGGCACAGATACGCAGTATTTT. Encoded protein: CASSDGGGGTDTQYF.

Only a few counts were recorded for this clone. V and J are TRBV19 and TRBJ2-7, with 9 bases fitting TRBD1. Germline V gene data show CDR1 as LNHDA and CDR2 as SQIVND (reference sequence). This CDR3 comprises 14 residues. Germline trimming cut 7 bases from V and 3 bases from J; bases unmatched to any gene: 7. The CDR3 coding sequence is TGTGCCAGTACCCCCCGGGGACAGGGCTACGAGCAGTACTTC. Its protein product is CASTPRGQGYEQYF.

The V and J genes are TRBV19 and TRBJ2-1; tentative D call: TRBD1 (6 bases). V shed 6 bases and J shed 4 bases, with 19 bases lying between them. The CDR3 loop spans 16 amino acids. Germline CDR1 reads LNHDA; CDR2 reads SQIVND (reference sequence). The DNA of the CDR3 is TGTGCCAGTAGCCGTGGGACACCCGAGGCGTACAATGAGCAGTTCTTC. The encoded protein is CASSRGTPEAYNEQFF.

The V call is TRBV6-5, the J call TRBJ1-2; 7 nucleotides align to TRBD1. The CDR3 contains 14 residues. Trimming took 5 bases from V and 4 from J; bases not matched to a gene: 7. Germline-derived CDR1 and CDR2 are MNHEY and SVGAGI. CDR3 in DNA: TGTGCCAGCAGTGTGCAGGGGGTTAGCTATGGCTACACCTTC. Protein sequence: CASSVQGVSYGYTF.

The gene calls are TRBV7-9 and TRBJ1-6; weak D call: TRBD1 (6 bases). CDR3 length: 17 residues. Per the germline V gene, CDR1 is SEHNR and CDR2 is FQNEAQ (reference sequence). The ends were cut back, 5 bases at V and 9 bases at J, with 23 bases in the middle. The CDR3 is CASSPRDRSSITSPLHF. CDR3 nucleotides: TGTGCCAGCAGCCCCCGAGACAGGAGCTCTATTACTTCACCCCTCCACTTT. Complete variable domain (other parts from reference TRBV7-9 and TRBJ1-6): DTGVSQNPRHKITKRGQNVTFRCDPISEHNRLYWYRQTLGQGPEFLTYFQNEAQLEKSRLLSDRFSAERPKGSFSTLEIQRTEQGDSAMYLCASSPRDRSSITSPLHFGNGTRLTVT.

J is TRBJ1-2 and V is TRBV4-3, with D possibly matching TRBD1 (5 bases). This CDR3 has 17 residues. Trimming removed 1 base at V and 1 base at J, with 16 bases between. Germline lookup yields CDR1 LGHNA and CDR2 YSLEER. In DNA form, the CDR3 reads TGCGCCAGCAGCCAAGTGGGGCGGGGACCCATTAACTATGGCTACACCTTC. As protein: CASSQVGRGPINYGYTF.

The chain recombines TRBV7-7 with TRBJ2-2; D gene ambiguous. Germline V gives CDR1 SSHAT, CDR2 FNYEAQ (reference sequence). The V end lost 7 bases, the J end lost 6 bases, and 12 bases lay between the germline ends. The CDR3 length is 13 residues. CDR3 sequence: CASTFESAGELFF. CDR3 in DNA: TGTGCCAGCACCTTCGAGAGTGCCGGGGAGCTGTTTTTT. Full variable domain (rest looked up from reference TRBV7-7 and TRBJ2-2): GAGVSQSPRYKVTKRGQDVTLRCDPISSHATLYWYQQALGQGPEFLTYFNYEAQPDKSGLPSDRFSAERPEGSISTLTIQRTEQRDSAMYRCASTFESAGELFFGEGSRLTVL.

This chain links TRBV13 with TRBJ1-6, with D maybe TRBD1 (5 bases). CDR3 length: 14 residues. Germline CDR1 reads PRHDT; CDR2 reads FYEKMQ (reference sequence). Between the trimmed V and J ends, which lost 0 bases and 9 bases, there was a span of 9 bases. The CDR3 region is CASSLGQGGSPLHF. CDR3 nucleotides: TGTGCCAGCAGCTTAGGGCAGGGAGGTTCACCCCTCCACTTT.

The rearrangement joins TRBV20-1 to TRBJ2-7; a weak D match, TRBD1 (5 bases). Germline lookup yields CDR1 DFQATT and CDR2 SNEGSKA (reference sequence). The CDR3 loop spans 10 amino acids. V was cut by 6 bases and J by 2 bases, with 5 bases left in between. The CDR3 protein is CSAGAYEQYF. CDR3 nucleotide sequence: TGCAGTGCAGGGGCCTACGAGCAGTACTTC.

The chain couples TRBV5-5 to TRBJ1-1; D gene ambiguous. Germline V gives CDR1 SGHKS, CDR2 YYEKEE (reference sequence). The CDR3 contains 16 residues. Trimming cost V 0 bases and J 1 base, with 13 bases left between them. The CDR3 loop reads CASSLEGGLKNTEAFF. The CDR3 DNA reads TGTGCCAGCAGCTTGGAAGGCGGACTCAAGAACACTGAAGCTTTCTTT.

This chain links TRBV11-2 with TRBJ1-1; D unclear. The germline CDR1 and CDR2 sequences are SGHAT and FQNNGV. This CDR3 comprises 13 residues. Trimming cost V 5 bases and J 5 bases, with 12 bases left between them. For the CDR3, the DNA is TGTGCCAGCAGCGAAAGACGTGCTACTGAAGCTTTCTTT. Residues: CASSERRATEAFF.

This clone has only a few counts. The CDR3 bases are TGTGCCAGCTCACCAGGGGTAGGGTTTGGATGGAATCAGCCCCAGCATTTT. Protein product: CASSPGVGFGWNQPQHF. The J gene is TRBJ1-5, the V gene TRBV18; unclear D gene. Germline lookup yields CDR1 KGHSH and CDR2 LQKENI. V lost 2 bases, J lost 4 bases, and 18 bases lay in between. This CDR3 has 17 amino acids.

The chain couples TRBV4-2 to TRBJ1-3, with a possible D match to TRBD1 (5 bases). The CDR3 extends over 14 amino acids. From germline, CDR1 is LGHNA and CDR2 YNFKEQ. V was cut by 4 bases and J by 2 bases, with 9 bases left in between. In nucleotides, the CDR3 is TGTGCCAGCAGCCCGGCGGGGGCTGGAAACACCATATATTTT. This encodes CASSPAGAGNTIYF.

This chain uses TRBV7-9 with TRBJ1-1, with D perhaps matching TRBD1 (6 bases). Looked up from germline, CDR1 is SEHNR and CDR2 is FQNEAQ (reference sequence). CDR3 size: 12 residues. V gave up 11 bases and J gave up 3 bases, with 13 bases separating them. The CDR3 sequence is CALLEGDTEAFF. DNA for the CDR3: TGTGCCCTCCTGGAGGGGGACACTGAAGCTTTCTTT.

CDR3 amino acids: CASSPGTNTGELFF. Written as DNA, the CDR3 is TGCGCCAGCAGCCCCGGGACTAACACCGGGGAGCTGTTTTTT. The chain links TRBV5-1 to TRBJ2-2, with a possible D match to TRBD2 (6 bases). The germline V gene encodes CDR1 SGHRS and CDR2 YFSETQ. This CDR3 has 14 amino acids. V was trimmed by 4 bases and J by 2 bases, leaving 9 bases between them.

This clone appeared a few times. The J gene is TRBJ2-1, the V gene TRBV4-1, with 8 nucleotides matching TRBD1. Germline V gives CDR1 MGHRA, CDR2 YSYEKL. This CDR3 region has 15 residues. J was trimmed by 2 bases and V by 3 bases; bases with no gene match: 3. The CDR3 protein is CASSQTGEAYNEQFF. In DNA, the CDR3 is TGCGCCAGCAGCCAGACAGGGGAGGCCTACAATGAGCAGTTCTTC.

The genes are TRBV7-8 and TRBJ1-1; 9 nucleotides line up with TRBD1. With V trimmed by 5 bases and J by 5 bases, 3 bases remained unmatched. Germline assignment: CDR1 SGHVS and CDR2 FQNEAQ. This CDR3 comprises 13 residues. The CDR3 here is CASSGTGRTEAFF. The CDR3 DNA sequence: TGTGCCAGCAGCGGGACAGGGAGAACTGAAGCTTTCTTT.

This chain joins TRBV7-8 and TRBJ1-2; 8 bases agree with TRBD1. Germline assignment: CDR1 SGHVS and CDR2 FQNEAQ. Unmatched junction bases numbered 14, after V lost 1 base and J lost 10 bases. The CDR3 contains 16 residues. The DNA for the CDR3 is TGTGCCAGCAGCTTAGTAGTCTCAGGGGGCCGAAAGCTCTACACCTTC. This sequence encodes CASSLVVSGGRKLYTF.

The chain employs TRBV6-5 and TRBJ1-5, with 7 bases fitting TRBD1. The ends lost 6 bases at V and 8 bases at J; junction bases unmatched: 10. This CDR3 spans 14 amino acids. Per germline, CDR1 MNHEY and CDR2 SVGAGI. This CDR3 reads CASRLDREREPQHF. The CDR3 DNA is TGTGCCAGCAGACTAGACAGGGAACGGGAGCCCCAGCATTTT.

This clone was picked up a small number of times. The CDR3 sequence: CASSPIIMNTEAFF. CDR3 in DNA: TGTGCCAGCTCACCAATAATCATGAACACTGAAGCTTTCTTT. This chain connects TRBV18 to TRBJ1-1; no clear D. Germline CDR1 KGHSH, CDR2 LQKENI. The CDR3 is 14 amino acids. V shed 2 bases and J shed 0 bases, with 7 bases lying between them.